This T cell receptor beta chain is drawn from a study of T cell repertoires in cytomegalovirus infection. Germline loops: CDR1 MNHNY, CDR2 SVGAGI (reference sequence). V was trimmed by 8 bases and J by 0 bases, leaving 11 bases between them. The CDR3 runs 14 residues. As regards this clonotype: Its specificity is unknown.

Notes on the study in general: Identification of carriers of CMV plus the relevant HLA was achieved through cumulative public TCR beta family frequency.

Using its own MiXCR run on the reads, TCRdb lists one record per CDR3 protein. This sample has about 890,000 distinct CDR3 sequences, with roughly 31% found just once. Material: cultured CD8+ T cells from PBMCs, obtained from culture after CMV antigen stimulation. The rearrangement joins TRBV6-6 to TRBJ2-1; the D call may be TRBD1 or TRBD2 (5 bases each). This sequence was found in a human donor in good health (CMV status not recorded). Some clones in this sample may be carry-over from other donors' samples. The CDR3 loop reads CASPSGSSYNEQFF. As DNA, the CDR3 is TGTGCCAGCCCCTCAGGGAGCTCCTACAATGAGCAGTTCTTC.